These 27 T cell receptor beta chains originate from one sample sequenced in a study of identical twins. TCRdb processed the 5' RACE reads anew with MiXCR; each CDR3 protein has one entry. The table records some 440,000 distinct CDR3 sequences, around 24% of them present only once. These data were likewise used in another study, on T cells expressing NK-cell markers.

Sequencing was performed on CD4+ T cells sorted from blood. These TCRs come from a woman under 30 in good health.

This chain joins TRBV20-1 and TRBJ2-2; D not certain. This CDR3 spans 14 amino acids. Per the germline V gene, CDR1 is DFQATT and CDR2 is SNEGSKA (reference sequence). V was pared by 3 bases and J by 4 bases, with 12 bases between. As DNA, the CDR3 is TGCAGTGCTAGCGGGTACGGAAGCACCGGGGAGCTGTTTTTT. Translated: CSASGYGSTGELFF.

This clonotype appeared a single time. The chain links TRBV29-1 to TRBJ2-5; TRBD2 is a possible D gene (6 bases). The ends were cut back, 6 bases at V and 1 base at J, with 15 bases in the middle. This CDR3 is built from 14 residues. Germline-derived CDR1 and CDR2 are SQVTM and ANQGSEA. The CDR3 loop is CSVGWGGVQETQYF. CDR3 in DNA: TGCAGCGTCGGATGGGGCGGGGTCCAAGAGACCCAGTACTTC.

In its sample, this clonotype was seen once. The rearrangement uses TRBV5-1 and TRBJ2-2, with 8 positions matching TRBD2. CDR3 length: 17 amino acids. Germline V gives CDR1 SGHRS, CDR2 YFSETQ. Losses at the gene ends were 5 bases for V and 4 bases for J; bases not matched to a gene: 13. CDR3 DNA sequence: TGCGCCAGCAGAAACCTATTGGCCGGGGGGGCCACCGGGGAGCTGTTTTTT. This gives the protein CASRNLLAGGATGELFF.

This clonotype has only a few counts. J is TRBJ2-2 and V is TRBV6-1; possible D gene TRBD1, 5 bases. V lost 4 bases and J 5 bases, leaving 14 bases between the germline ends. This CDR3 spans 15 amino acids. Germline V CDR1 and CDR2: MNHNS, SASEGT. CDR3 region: CASSATGGLTGELFF. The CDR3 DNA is TGTGCCAGCAGTGCTACAGGTGGCTTGACCGGGGAGCTGTTTTTT.

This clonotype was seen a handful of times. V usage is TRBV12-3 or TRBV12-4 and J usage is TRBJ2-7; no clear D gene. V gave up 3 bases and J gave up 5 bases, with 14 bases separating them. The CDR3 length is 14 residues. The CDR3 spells CASSFAPVSDEQYF. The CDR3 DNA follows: TGTGCCAGCAGTTTCGCACCGGTTTCCGACGAGCAGTACTTC.

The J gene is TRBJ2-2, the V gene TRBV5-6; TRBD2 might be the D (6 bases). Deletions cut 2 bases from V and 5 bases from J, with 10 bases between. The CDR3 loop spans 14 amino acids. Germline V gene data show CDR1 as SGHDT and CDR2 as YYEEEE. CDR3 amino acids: CASSLPTRTGELFF. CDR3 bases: TGTGCCAGCAGCTTACCGACTAGAACCGGGGAGCTGTTTTTT.

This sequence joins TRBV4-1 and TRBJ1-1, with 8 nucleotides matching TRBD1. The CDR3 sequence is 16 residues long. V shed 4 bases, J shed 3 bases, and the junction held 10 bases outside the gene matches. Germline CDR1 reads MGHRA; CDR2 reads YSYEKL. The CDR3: CASSPYRTGQDTEAFF. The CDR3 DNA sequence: TGCGCCAGCAGCCCTTACCGGACAGGGCAAGACACTGAAGCTTTCTTT.

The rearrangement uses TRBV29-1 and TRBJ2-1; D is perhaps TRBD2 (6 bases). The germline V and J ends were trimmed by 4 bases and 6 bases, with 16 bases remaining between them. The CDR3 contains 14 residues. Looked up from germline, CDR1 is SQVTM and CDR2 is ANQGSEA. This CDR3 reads CSVVLSGVSNEQFF. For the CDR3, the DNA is TGCAGCGTTGTGCTTTCGGGGGTGAGCAATGAGCAGTTCTTC.

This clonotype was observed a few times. The CDR3 nucleotides read TGCAGTGCTAGAGATGCCACAGCCCGTTTGGTGGCTTTCTTT. Its protein is CSARDATARLVAFF. This sequence joins TRBV20-1 and TRBJ1-1, with D uncertain. The CDR3 length is 14 residues. Germline V gives CDR1 DFQATT, CDR2 SNEGSKA (reference sequence). Trimming cost V 0 bases and J 11 bases, with 19 bases left between them.

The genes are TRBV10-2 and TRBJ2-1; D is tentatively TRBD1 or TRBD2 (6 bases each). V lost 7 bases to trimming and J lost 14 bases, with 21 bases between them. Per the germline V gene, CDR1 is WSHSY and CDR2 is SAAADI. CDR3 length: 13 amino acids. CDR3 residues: CASMGGASQWEFF. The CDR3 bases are TGCGCCAGCATGGGGGGCGCGAGCCAGTGGGAGTTCTTC.

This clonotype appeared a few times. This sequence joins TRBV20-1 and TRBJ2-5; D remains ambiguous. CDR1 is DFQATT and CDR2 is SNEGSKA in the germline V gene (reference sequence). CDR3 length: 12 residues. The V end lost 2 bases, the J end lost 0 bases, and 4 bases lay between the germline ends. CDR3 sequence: CSARLYQETQYF. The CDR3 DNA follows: TGCAGTGCTAGACTCTACCAAGAGACCCAGTACTTC.

The DNA of the CDR3 is TGTGCCAGCAGCCGGACTAGCGGGAGCCAGTACAATGAGCAGTTCTTC. Amino acid sequence: CASSRTSGSQYNEQFF. The chain recombines TRBV12-3 or TRBV12-4 with TRBJ2-1, with 13 bases matching TRBD2. The CDR3 has 16 residues. J lost 4 bases, V lost 6 bases, and 6 bases had no gene match.

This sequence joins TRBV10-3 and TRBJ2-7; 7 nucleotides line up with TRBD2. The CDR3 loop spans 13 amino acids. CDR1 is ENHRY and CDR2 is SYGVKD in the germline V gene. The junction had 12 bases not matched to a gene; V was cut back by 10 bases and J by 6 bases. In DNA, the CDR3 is TGTGCCACCGGGGAGGGATTACGGGGCGAGCAGTACTTC. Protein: CATGEGLRGEQYF.

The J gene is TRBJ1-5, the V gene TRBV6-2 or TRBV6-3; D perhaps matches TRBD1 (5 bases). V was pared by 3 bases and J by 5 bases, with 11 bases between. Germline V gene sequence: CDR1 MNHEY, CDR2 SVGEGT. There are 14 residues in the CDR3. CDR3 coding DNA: TGTGCCAGCAGTTATGGGGCCGCCGATCAGCCCCAGCATTTT. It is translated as CASSYGAADQPQHF.

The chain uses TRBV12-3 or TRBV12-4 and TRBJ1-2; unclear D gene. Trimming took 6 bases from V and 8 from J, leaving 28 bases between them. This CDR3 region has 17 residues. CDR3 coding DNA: TGTGCCAGCAGCCCCCTCCCAGGAGGCCTCACTTTTACAGGCTACACCTTC. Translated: CASSPLPGGLTFTGYTF.

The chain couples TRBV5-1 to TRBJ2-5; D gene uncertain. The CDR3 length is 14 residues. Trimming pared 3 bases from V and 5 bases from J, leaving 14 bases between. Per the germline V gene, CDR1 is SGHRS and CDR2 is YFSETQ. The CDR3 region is CASSSSWSVETQYF. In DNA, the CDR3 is TGCGCCAGCAGCTCTAGTTGGAGCGTGGAGACCCAGTACTTC.

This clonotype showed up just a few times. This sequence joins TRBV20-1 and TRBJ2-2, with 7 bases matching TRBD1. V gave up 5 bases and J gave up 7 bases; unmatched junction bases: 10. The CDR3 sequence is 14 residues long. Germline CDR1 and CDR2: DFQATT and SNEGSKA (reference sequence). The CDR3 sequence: CSASRQGVSGELFF. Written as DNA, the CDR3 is TGCAGTGCTTCACGACAGGGAGTTAGCGGGGAGCTGTTTTTT.

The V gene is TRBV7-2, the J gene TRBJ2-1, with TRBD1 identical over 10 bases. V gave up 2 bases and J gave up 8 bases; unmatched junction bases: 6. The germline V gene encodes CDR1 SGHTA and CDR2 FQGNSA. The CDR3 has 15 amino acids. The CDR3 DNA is TGTGCCAGCAGCTTATTTGGACAGGGGGGGGATGAGCAGTTCTTC. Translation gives CASSLFGQGGDEQFF. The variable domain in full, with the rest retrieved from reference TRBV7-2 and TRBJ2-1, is GAGVSQSPSNKVTEKGKDVELRCDPISGHTALYWYRQSLGQGLEFLIYFQGNSAPDKSGLPSDRFSAERTGGSVSTLTIQRTQQEDSAVYLCASSLFGQGGDEQFFGPGTRLTVL.

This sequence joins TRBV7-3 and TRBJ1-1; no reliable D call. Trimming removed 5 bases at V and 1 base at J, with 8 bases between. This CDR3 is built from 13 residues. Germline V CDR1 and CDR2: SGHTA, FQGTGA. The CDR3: CASSSSSNTEAFF. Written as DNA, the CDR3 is TGTGCCAGCAGCAGCTCCTCGAACACTGAAGCTTTCTTT.

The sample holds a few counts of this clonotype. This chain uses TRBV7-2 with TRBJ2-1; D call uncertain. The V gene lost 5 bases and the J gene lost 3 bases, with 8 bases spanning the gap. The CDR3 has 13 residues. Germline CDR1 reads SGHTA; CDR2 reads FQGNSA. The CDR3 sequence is CASSLDVYNEQFF. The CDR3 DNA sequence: TGTGCCAGCAGCCTGGACGTCTACAATGAGCAGTTCTTC.

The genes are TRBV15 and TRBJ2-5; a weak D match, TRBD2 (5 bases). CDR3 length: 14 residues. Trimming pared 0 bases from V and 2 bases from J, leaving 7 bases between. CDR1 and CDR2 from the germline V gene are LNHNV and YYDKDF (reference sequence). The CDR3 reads CATSRDWRQETQYF. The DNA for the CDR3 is TGTGCCACCAGCAGAGATTGGAGGCAAGAGACCCAGTACTTC.

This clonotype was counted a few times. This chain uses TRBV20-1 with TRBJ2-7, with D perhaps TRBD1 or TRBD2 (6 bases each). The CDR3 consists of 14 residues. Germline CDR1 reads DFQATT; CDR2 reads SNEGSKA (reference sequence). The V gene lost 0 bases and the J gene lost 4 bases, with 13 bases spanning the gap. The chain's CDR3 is CSARDPRGGYEQYF. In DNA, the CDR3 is TGCAGTGCTAGAGATCCCAGGGGAGGATACGAGCAGTACTTC.

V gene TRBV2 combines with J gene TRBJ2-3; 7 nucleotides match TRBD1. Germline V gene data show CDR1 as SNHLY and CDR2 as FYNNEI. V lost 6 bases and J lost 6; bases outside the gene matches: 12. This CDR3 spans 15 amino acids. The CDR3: CASSEGQPPRDTQYF. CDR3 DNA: TGTGCCAGCAGCGAGGGACAGCCCCCTCGGGATACGCAGTATTTT. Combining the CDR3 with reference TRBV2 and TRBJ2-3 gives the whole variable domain EPEVTQTPSHQVTQMGQEVILRCVPISNHLYFYWYRQILGQKVEFLVSFYNNEISEKSEIFDDQFSVERPDGSNFTLKIRSTKLEDSAMYFCASSEGQPPRDTQYFGPGTRLTVL.

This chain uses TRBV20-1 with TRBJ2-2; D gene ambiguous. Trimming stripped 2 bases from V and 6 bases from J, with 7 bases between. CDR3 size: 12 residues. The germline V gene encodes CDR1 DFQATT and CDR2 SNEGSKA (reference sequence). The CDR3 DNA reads TGCAGTGCTAGAACACACGCCGGGGAGCTGTTTTTT. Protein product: CSARTHAGELFF.

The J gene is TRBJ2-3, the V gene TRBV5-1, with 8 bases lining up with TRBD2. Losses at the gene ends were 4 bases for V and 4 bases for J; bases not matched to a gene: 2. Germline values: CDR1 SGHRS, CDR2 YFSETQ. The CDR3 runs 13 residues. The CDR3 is CASSGAGADTQYF. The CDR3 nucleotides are TGCGCCAGCAGCGGAGCGGGGGCAGATACGCAGTATTTT.

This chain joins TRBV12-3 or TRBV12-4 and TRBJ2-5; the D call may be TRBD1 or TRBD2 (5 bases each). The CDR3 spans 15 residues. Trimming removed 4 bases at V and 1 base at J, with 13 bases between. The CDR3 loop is CASSCHGASQETQYF. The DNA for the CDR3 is TGTGCCAGCAGTTGCCACGGGGCCTCCCAAGAGACCCAGTACTTC.

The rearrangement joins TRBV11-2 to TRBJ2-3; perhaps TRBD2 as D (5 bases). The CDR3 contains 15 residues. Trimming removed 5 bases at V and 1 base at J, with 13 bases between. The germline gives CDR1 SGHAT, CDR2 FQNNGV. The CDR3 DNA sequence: TGTGCCAGCAGCCTAACAGCGGCCCGCACAGATACGCAGTATTTT. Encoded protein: CASSLTAARTDTQYF.